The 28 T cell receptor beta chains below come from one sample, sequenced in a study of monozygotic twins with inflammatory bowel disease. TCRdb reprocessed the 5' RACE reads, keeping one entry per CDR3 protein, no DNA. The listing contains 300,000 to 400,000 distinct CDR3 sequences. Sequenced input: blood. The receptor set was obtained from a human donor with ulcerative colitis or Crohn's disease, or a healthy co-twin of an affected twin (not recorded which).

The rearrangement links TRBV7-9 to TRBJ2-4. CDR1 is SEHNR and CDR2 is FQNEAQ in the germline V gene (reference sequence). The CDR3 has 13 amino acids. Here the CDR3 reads CASSLTEKNIQYF.

This CDR3 reads CASSLPGNTDTQYF. The chain links TRBV5-4 to TRBJ2-3. The CDR3 is 14 amino acids. The germline V gene encodes CDR1 SGHNT and CDR2 YYREEE (reference sequence).

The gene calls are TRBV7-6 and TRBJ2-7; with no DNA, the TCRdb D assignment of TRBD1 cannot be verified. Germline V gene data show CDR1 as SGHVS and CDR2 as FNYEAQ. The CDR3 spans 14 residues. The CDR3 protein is CASSPTGGTYEQYF.

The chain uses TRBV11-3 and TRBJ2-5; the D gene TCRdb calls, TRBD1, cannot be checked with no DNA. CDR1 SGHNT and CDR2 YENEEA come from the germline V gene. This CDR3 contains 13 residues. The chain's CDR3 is CASSGTGAETQYF.

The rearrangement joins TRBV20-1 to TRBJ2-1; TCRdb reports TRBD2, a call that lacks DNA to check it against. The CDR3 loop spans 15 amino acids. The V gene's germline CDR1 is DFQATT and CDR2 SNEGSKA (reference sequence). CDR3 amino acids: CSATTLAGAYNEQFF.

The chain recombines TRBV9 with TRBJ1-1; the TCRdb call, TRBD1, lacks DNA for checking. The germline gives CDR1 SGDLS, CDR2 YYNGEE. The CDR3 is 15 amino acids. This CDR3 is CASSVDDGQTPGAFF.

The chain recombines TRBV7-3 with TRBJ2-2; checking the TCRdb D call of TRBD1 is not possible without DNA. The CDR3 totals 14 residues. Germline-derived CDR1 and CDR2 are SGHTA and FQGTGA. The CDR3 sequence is CASSPTGNTGELFF.

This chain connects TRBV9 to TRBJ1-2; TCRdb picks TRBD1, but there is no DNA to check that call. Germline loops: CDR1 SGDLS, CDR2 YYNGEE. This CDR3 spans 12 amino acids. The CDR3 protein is CASSAGAGGYTF.

The CDR3 here is CSVDIWGTGELFF. V gene TRBV29-1 combines with J gene TRBJ2-2. CDR3 length: 13 amino acids. The germline V gene has CDR1 SQVTM and CDR2 ANQGSEA.

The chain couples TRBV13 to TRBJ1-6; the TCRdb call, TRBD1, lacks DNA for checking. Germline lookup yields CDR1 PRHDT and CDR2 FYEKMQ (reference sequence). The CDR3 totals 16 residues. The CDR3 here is CASSLQPGRGNKPLHF.

The CDR3 is CASSFGPYNEQFF. The rearrangement joins TRBV12-3 or TRBV12-4 to TRBJ2-1. This CDR3 has 13 amino acids.

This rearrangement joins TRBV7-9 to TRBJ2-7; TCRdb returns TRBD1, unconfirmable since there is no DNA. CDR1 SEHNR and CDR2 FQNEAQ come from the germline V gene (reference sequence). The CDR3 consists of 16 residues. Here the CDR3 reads CASSPRFLEQAYEQYF.

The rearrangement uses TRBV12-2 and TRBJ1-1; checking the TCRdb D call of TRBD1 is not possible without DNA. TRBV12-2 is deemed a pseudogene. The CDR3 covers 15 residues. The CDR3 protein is CASRLRDLVGTEAFF.

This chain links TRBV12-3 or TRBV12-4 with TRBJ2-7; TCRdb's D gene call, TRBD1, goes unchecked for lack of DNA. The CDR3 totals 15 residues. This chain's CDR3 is CASSIRGGSSYEQYF.

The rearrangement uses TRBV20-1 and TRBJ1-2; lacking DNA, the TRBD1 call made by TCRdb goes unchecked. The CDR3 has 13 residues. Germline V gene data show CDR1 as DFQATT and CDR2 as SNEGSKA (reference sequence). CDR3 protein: CSVRGVLNYGYTF.

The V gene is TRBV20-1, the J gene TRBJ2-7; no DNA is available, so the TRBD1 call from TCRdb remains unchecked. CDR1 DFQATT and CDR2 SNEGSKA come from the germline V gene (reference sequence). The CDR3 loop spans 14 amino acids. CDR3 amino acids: CSARRNTGSPEQYF.

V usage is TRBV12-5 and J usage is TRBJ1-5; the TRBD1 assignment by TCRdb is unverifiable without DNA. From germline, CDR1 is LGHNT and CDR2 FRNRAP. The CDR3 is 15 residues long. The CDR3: CASGLGQRSNQPQHF.

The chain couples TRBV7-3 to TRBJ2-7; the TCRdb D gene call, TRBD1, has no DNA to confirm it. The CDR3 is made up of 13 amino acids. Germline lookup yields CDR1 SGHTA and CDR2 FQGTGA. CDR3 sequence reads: CASSLIGDHEQYF.

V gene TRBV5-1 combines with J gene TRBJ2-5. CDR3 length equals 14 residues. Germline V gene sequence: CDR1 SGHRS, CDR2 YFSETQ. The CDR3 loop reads CASSLVGPKETQYF.

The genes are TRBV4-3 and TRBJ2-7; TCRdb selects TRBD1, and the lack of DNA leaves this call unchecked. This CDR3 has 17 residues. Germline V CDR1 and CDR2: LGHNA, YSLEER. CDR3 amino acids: CASSQGPDIGARTEQYF.

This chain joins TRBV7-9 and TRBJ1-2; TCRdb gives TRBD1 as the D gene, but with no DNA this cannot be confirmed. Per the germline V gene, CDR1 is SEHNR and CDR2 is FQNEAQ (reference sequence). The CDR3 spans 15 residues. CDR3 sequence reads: CASTDGTEGDYGYTF.

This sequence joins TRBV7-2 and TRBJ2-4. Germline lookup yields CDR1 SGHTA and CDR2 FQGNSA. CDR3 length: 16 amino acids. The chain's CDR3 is CASSSRGSIAKNIQYF.

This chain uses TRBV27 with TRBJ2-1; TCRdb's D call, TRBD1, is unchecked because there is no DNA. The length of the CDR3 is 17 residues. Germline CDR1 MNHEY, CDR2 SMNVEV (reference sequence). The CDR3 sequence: CASSTGQGAKKHNEQFF.

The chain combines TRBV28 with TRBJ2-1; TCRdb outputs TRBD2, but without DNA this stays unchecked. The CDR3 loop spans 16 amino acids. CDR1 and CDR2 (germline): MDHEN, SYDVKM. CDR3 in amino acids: CVTPAGGGDAYNEQFF. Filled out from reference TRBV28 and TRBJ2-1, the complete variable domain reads DVKVTQSSRYLVKRTGEKVFLECVQDMDHENMFWYRQDPGLGLRLIYFSYDVKMKEKGDIPEGYSVSREKKERFSLILESASTNQTSMYLCVTPAGGGDAYNEQFFGPGTRLTVL.

CDR3: CASSLEGVNTGELFF. J is TRBJ2-2 and V is TRBV5-1; TCRdb calls TRBD1, which cannot be checked without DNA. The germline CDR1 and CDR2 sequences are SGHRS and YFSETQ. The CDR3 extends over 15 amino acids.

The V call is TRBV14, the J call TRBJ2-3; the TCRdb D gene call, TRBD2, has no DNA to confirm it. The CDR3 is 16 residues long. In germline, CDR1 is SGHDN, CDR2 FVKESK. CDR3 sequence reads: CASSRTSGGFTDTQYF.

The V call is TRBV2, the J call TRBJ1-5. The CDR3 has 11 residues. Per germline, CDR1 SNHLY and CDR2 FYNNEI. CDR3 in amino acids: CASSGSQPQHF.

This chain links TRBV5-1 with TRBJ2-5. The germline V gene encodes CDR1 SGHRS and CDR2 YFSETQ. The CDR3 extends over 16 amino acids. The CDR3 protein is CASSLLKPGTWETQYF.